This TCR beta chain was recorded in a study of cytomegalovirus exposure and HLA in healthy donors. Study results and caveats: Whilst most TCR sequences proved rare, a subset of public TCRs occurred across many donors. Analyzed later, association rates of TCRs varied across HLA loci, with DRB1 most and HLA-C fewest. Presence/absence analyses rested on an assumption that sequencing depth was roughly uniform across donors. In a later analysis, most CMV-associated TCR beta chains appeared HLA-restricted.

PCR amplification relied on 60 Vbeta primers (plus 13 Jbeta primers). Assay used: immunoSEQ multiplex PCR; TCRdb lists only in-frame clones, some missing. The table has under 200,000 clones, 70% to 80% seen once. Details on this clone: Its antigen is unknown.

Per germline, CDR1 SGHRS and CDR2 YFSETQ. The CDR3 sequence is 15 residues long. The V gene lost 1 base and the J gene lost 0 bases, with 7 bases spanning the gap. V and J are TRBV5-1 and TRBJ2-2, with D perhaps matching TRBD1 (5 bases). The receptor was isolated from a woman in her 50s in good health and CMV-seronegative. Sequenced sample: PBMCs. The CDR3 loop reads CASSLSRANTGELFF. The CDR3 DNA follows: TGCGCCAGCAGCTTGAGCAGGGCGAACACCGGGGAGCTGTTTTTT.